Presented here are 27 T cell receptor beta chains from one specimen sequenced in a study of a mutant IDH1 vaccine in newly diagnosed glioma. The method was immunoSEQ multiplex PCR; TCRdb's version includes in-frame clones alone and lacks a portion of them. The table includes 85,000 to 100,000 clones, around three quarters detected once. Time point specified: baseline, week 1 (first vaccination visit). The treatment is: pre-vaccination baseline after standard-of-care therapy. The sample here was PBMCs, taken from a glioma patient treated with radiotherapy, temozolomide or both. These receptors came from a middle-aged man with glioma.

This clone was seen a single time. The DNA of the CDR3 is TGTGCCAGCTCACCCAGGGCGCGGAGTTGGGGCTACACCTTC. Its translation is CASSPRARSWGYTF. The chain couples TRBV18 to TRBJ1-2, with a tentative D call TRBD1 (5 bases). The germline CDR1 and CDR2 sequences are KGHSH and LQKENI. V was clipped by 3 bases and J by 8 bases, with 16 bases between them. The CDR3 runs to 14 residues.

V and J are TRBV2 and TRBJ2-5; TRBD2 might be the D (7 bases). V lost 4 bases and J lost 1, with 13 bases in between. Germline lookup yields CDR1 SNHLY and CDR2 FYNNEI. The CDR3 length is 15 residues. CDR3 sequence: CASSGGGHRQETQYF. The CDR3 nucleotides read TGTGCCAGCAGTGGCGGGGGACACCGCCAAGAGACCCAGTACTTC. The full variable domain, in which reference TRBV2 and TRBJ2-5 provide the parts outside the CDR3, is EPEVTQTPSHQVTQMGQEVILRCVPISNHLYFYWYRQILGQKVEFLVSFYNNEISEKSEIFDDQFSVERPDGSNFTLKIRSTKLEDSAMYFCASSGGGHRQETQYFGPGTRLLVL.

The chain links TRBV7-2 to TRBJ2-7; tentatively, D is TRBD2 (7 bases). The CDR3 is 16 amino acids. Trimming took off 5 bases at V and 3 bases at J, with 20 bases between the two ends. CDR1 is SGHTA, CDR2 FQGNSA, per germline. The CDR3 sequence: CASSPRRGGGLYEQYF. CDR3 nucleotide sequence: TGTGCCAGCAGCCCCCGGAGGGGCGGGGGCCTCTACGAGCAGTACTTC.

The chain couples TRBV6-5 to TRBJ1-2; tentatively, D is TRBD1 (5 bases). V lost 6 bases and J 5 bases, leaving 19 bases between the germline ends. The CDR3 runs to 15 residues. Looked up from germline, CDR1 is MNHEY and CDR2 is SVGAGI. The CDR3 here is CASRTASQAWYGYTF. The CDR3 DNA sequence: TGTGCCAGCAGAACGGCCTCACAGGCGTGGTATGGCTACACCTTC.

This chain's CDR3 is CASSRGENYGYTF. DNA of the CDR3: TGCGCCAGCAGTCGCGGTGAGAACTATGGCTACACCTTC. The genes are TRBV4-1 and TRBJ1-2; D remains ambiguous. Germline V gene sequence: CDR1 MGHRA, CDR2 YSYEKL. The CDR3 spans 13 residues. Trimming took off 6 bases at V and 2 bases at J, with 10 bases between the two ends.

This chain links TRBV18 with TRBJ2-4; D is perhaps TRBD1 (6 bases). CDR1 and CDR2 (germline): KGHSH, LQKENI. With 6 bases removed from V and 0 bases from J, the gap between germline ends came to 6 bases. The CDR3 runs 13 residues. The CDR3 sequence: CASSRGAKNIQYF. CDR3 DNA sequence: TGTGCCAGCTCCAGGGGAGCCAAAAACATTCAGTACTTC.

This clone was counted once. This chain links TRBV4-3 with TRBJ2-3; D is uncertain. Germline V gives CDR1 LGHNA, CDR2 YSLEER. Trimming stripped 0 bases from V and 1 base from J, with 23 bases between. The CDR3 loop spans 20 amino acids. The chain's CDR3 is CASSQEVPGFGAGGTDTQYF. DNA of the CDR3: TGCGCCAGCAGCCAAGAAGTCCCCGGATTTGGCGCAGGAGGCACAGATACGCAGTATTTT.

The chain links TRBV5-5 to TRBJ2-5; D possibly corresponds to TRBD1 (6 bases). V lost 5 bases to trimming and J lost 2 bases, with 19 bases between them. The CDR3 consists of 16 residues. Per the germline V gene, CDR1 is SGHKS and CDR2 is YYEKEE (reference sequence). This CDR3 reads CASSTGRTALQETQYF. CDR3 DNA: TGTGCCAGCAGTACCGGGCGGACAGCACTACAAGAGACCCAGTACTTC.

In this sample, this clone turned up once. CDR3 residues: CASSYGVGLRPGEQYF. DNA of the CDR3: TGTGCCAGCAGTTACGGAGTAGGACTTCGTCCAGGCGAGCAGTACTTC. This chain joins TRBV6-5 and TRBJ2-7; weak D call: TRBD2 (5 bases). The CDR3 loop spans 16 amino acids. V was shortened by 2 bases and J by 6 bases, with 20 bases between the two germline ends. Germline V lookup: CDR1 MNHEY, CDR2 SVGAGI.

J is TRBJ2-5 and V is TRBV9, with 7 bases identical to TRBD2. This CDR3 spans 16 amino acids. The germline gives CDR1 SGDLS, CDR2 YYNGEE. After removal of 0 bases from V and 2 bases from J, the junction contained 7 bases not matched to a gene. For the CDR3, the DNA is TGTGCCAGCAGCGTAGGGGCCCAGCGGGGACAAGAGACCCAGTACTTC. Protein product: CASSVGAQRGQETQYF.

V usage is TRBV5-6 and J usage is TRBJ2-5; D gene unclear. The CDR3 spans 12 residues. Germline CDR1 reads SGHDT; CDR2 reads YYEEEE. The V gene lost 6 bases and the J gene lost 5 bases, with 11 bases spanning the gap. Written as DNA, the CDR3 is TGTGCCAGCACATTCTCTTGGGAGACCCAGTACTTC. It codes for CASTFSWETQYF. The full variable domain, in which reference TRBV5-6 and TRBJ2-5 provide the parts outside the CDR3, is DAGVTQSPTHLIKTRGQQVTLRCSPKSGHDTVSWYQQALGQGPQFIFQYYEEEERQRGNFPDRFSGHQFPNYSSELNVNALLLGDSALYLCASTFSWETQYFGPGTRLLVL.

This chain uses TRBV7-8 with TRBJ2-1; weak D call: TRBD2 (6 bases). This CDR3 is built from 14 residues. Per the germline V gene, CDR1 is SGHVS and CDR2 is FQNEAQ. V was pared by 3 bases and J by 4 bases, with 10 bases between. The DNA of the CDR3 is TGTGCCAGCAGCTTCGGTCGGGAGTACAATGAGCAGTTCTTC. Amino acids: CASSFGREYNEQFF.

Regarding this clone: The sample has other DNA sequences that encode this CDR3 too. V gene TRBV28 combines with J gene TRBJ2-1, with D unclear. This CDR3 is 15 amino acids long. Trimming took 5 bases from V and 0 from J, leaving 11 bases between them. The germline V gene encodes CDR1 MDHEN and CDR2 SYDVKM. In nucleotides, the CDR3 is TGTGCCAGCAGTCTGACGGTGAGCTCCTACAATGAGCAGTTCTTC. Translation gives CASSLTVSSYNEQFF.

The rearrangement joins TRBV18 to TRBJ1-1; TRBD1 matches 9 bases. The CDR3 is 16 amino acids. V shed 6 bases and J 3 bases; nucleotides not matched to a gene: 11. Germline V CDR1 and CDR2: KGHSH, LQKENI. CDR3 loop: CASSVRDRVSDTEAFF. CDR3 bases: TGTGCCAGCTCCGTCCGGGACAGGGTATCGGACACTGAAGCTTTCTTT.

V usage is TRBV28 and J usage is TRBJ1-3; D is ambiguous. V was clipped by 3 bases and J by 1 base, with 10 bases between them. This CDR3 has 15 residues. Germline V gives CDR1 MDHEN, CDR2 SYDVKM. Written as DNA, the CDR3 is TGTGCCAGCAGTTTCGGCCCTGGATCTGGAAACACCATATATTTT. This translates into CASSFGPGSGNTIYF. Drawing the rest from reference TRBV28 and TRBJ1-3, the complete variable domain is DVKVTQSSRYLVKRTGEKVFLECVQDMDHENMFWYRQDPGLGLRLIYFSYDVKMKEKGDIPEGYSVSREKKERFSLILESASTNQTSMYLCASSFGPGSGNTIYFGEGSWLTVV.

This clone was detected only a few times. The chain uses TRBV6-6 and TRBJ2-7; D call uncertain. Per the germline V gene, CDR1 is MNHNY and CDR2 is SVGAGI (reference sequence). V was shortened by 7 bases and J by 0 bases, with 4 bases between the two germline ends. The CDR3 runs 11 residues. The CDR3 region is CASMTSYEQYF. The CDR3 region has the DNA TGTGCCAGCATGACCTCCTACGAGCAGTACTTC.

The chain recombines TRBV29-1 with TRBJ1-3, with a tentative D call TRBD1 (5 bases). V dropped 7 bases and J dropped 0 bases, with 13 bases sitting between them. The CDR3 sequence is 14 residues long. Germline CDR1 and CDR2: SQVTM and ANQGSEA. This CDR3 reads CSAARGNSGNTIYF. For the CDR3, the DNA is TGCAGCGCAGCGAGGGGTAACTCTGGAAACACCATATATTTT.

The chain joins TRBV11-3 to TRBJ1-1; D is unresolved. Germline V gene sequence: CDR1 SGHNT, CDR2 YENEEA. The CDR3 sequence is 13 residues long. Deletions cut 8 bases from V and 0 bases from J, with 10 bases between. The CDR3 spells CASRRDMNTEAFF. The CDR3 DNA reads as TGTGCCAGCCGCAGAGATATGAACACTGAAGCTTTCTTT.

The chain joins TRBV9 to TRBJ2-3; perhaps TRBD1 as D (6 bases). This CDR3 is 16 amino acids long. Germline CDR1 reads SGDLS; CDR2 reads YYNGEE. V lost 0 bases and J lost 0, with 11 bases in between. The CDR3 nucleotides are TGTGCCAGCAGCGTAGAGGACAGCTCTAGCACAGATACGCAGTATTTT. This codes for CASSVEDSSSTDTQYF.

The rearrangement links TRBV4-3 to TRBJ2-7; D is possibly TRBD1 or TRBD2 (5 bases each). Germline V gene sequence: CDR1 LGHNA, CDR2 YSLEER. The CDR3 runs to 15 residues. V lost 0 bases and J lost 2, with 11 bases in between. In nucleotides, the CDR3 is TGCGCCAGCAGCCAAGATTCCGGGGCAGCCTACGAGCAGTACTTC. Translated: CASSQDSGAAYEQYF.

This chain uses TRBV18 with TRBJ2-7; TRBD2 agrees at 10 bases. The germline CDR1 and CDR2 sequences are KGHSH and LQKENI. CDR3 length: 19 amino acids. Trimming cost V 3 bases and J 4 bases; bases outside gene matches: 18. CDR3 protein: CASSPRPLLPSGGTYEQYF. The CDR3 coding sequence is TGTGCCAGCTCACCGCGACCCCTTCTCCCTAGCGGGGGTACTTACGAGCAGTACTTC.

This clone was counted a few times. The genes are TRBV30 and TRBJ1-1, with a possible D match to TRBD1 (6 bases). The length of the CDR3 is 16 residues. With 4 bases removed from V and 1 base from J, the gap between germline ends came to 19 bases. The germline V gene has CDR1 GTSNPN and CDR2 SVGIG (reference sequence). The CDR3 coding sequence is TGTGCCTGGACCGAATTTAGGGACACCAGGAACACTGAAGCTTTCTTT. It encodes CAWTEFRDTRNTEAFF.

The chain links TRBV7-6 to TRBJ2-2; D unresolved. CDR1 is SGHVS and CDR2 is FNYEAQ in the germline V gene. CDR3 size: 14 residues. Trimming took 1 base from V and 1 from J, leaving 4 bases between them. CDR3 amino acids: CASSLEGNTGELFF. CDR3 DNA: TGTGCCAGCAGCTTAGAGGGGAACACCGGGGAGCTGTTTTTT.

V is TRBV28 and J is TRBJ1-2, with TRBD1 matching over 7 bases. There are 16 residues in the CDR3. From germline, CDR1 is MDHEN and CDR2 SYDVKM. The J segment lost 0 bases and the V segment lost 5 bases, leaving 9 bases of the junction unmatched. The CDR3 reads CASSRTGVQANYGYTF. The CDR3 DNA reads as TGTGCCAGCAGTCGGACAGGCGTGCAAGCTAACTATGGCTACACCTTC.

J is TRBJ1-3 and V is TRBV5-4; 7 bases agree with TRBD1. Germline trimming cut 2 bases from V and 0 bases from J; bases unmatched to any gene: 14. CDR3 size: 19 residues. Germline loops: CDR1 SGHNT, CDR2 YYREEE (reference sequence). CDR3 DNA: TGTGCCAGCAGCTTCGACCTACAGGGGCTACCGACCTCTGGAAACACCATATATTTT. It codes for CASSFDLQGLPTSGNTIYF.

This chain joins TRBV28 and TRBJ2-7; D remains ambiguous. V was trimmed by 0 bases and J by 2 bases, leaving 5 bases between them. The CDR3 sequence is 13 residues long. CDR1 is MDHEN, CDR2 SYDVKM, per germline. The CDR3 region has the DNA TGTGCCAGCAGTTTATGGGCAGCCTACGAGCAGTACTTC. Its protein is CASSLWAAYEQYF. Full variable domain (outside the CDR3, taken from reference TRBV28 and TRBJ2-7): DVKVTQSSRYLVKRTGEKVFLECVQDMDHENMFWYRQDPGLGLRLIYFSYDVKMKEKGDIPEGYSVSREKKERFSLILESASTNQTSMYLCASSLWAAYEQYFGPGTRLTVT.

The chain joins TRBV7-2 to TRBJ2-2; 8 bases are a match to TRBD1. This CDR3 spans 14 amino acids. CDR1 is SGHTA and CDR2 is FQGNSA in the germline V gene. The J segment lost 6 bases and the V segment lost 3 bases, leaving 3 bases of the junction unmatched. CDR3 region: CASSLVQGAGELFF. The CDR3 DNA is TGTGCCAGCAGCTTGGTACAGGGGGCCGGGGAGCTGTTTTTT.